This T cell receptor (beta chain) was found in a study of cytomegalovirus exposure and HLA in healthy donors. Study conclusions and caveats: A link between a missense DCLRE1C variant and TCR beta V- and J-gene trimming emerged from a later analysis.

Both 60 Vbeta primers and 13 Jbeta primers went into the PCR. Produced via immunoSEQ multiplex PCR; TCRdb's table is partial and in-frame only. In the table there are some 160,000 clones, approximately 84% of which are singletons. With regard to this clone: Its target is unknown.

CDR1 and CDR2 from the germline V gene are MNHEY and SMNVEV (reference sequence). Between the trimmed V and J ends, which lost 2 bases and 7 bases, there was a span of 9 bases. There are 14 residues in the CDR3. The sample was PBMCs. V usage is TRBV27 and J usage is TRBJ1-6; D is unclear. The TCR comes from a male donor in good health and CMV-seropositive. The CDR3: CASSLPGNNSPLHF. Written as DNA, the CDR3 is TGTGCCAGCAGTTTACCGGGGAACAATTCACCCCTCCACTTT.